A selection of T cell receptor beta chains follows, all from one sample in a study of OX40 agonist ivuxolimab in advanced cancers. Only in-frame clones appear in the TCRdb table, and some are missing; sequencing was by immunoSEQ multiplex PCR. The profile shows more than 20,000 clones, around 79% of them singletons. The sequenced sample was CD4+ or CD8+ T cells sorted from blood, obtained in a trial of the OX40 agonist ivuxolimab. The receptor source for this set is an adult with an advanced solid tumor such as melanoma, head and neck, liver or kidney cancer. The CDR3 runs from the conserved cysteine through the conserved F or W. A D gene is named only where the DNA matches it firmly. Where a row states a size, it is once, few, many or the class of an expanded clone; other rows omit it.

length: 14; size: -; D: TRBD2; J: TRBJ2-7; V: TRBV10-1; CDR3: CASRAAGATYEQYF; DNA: TGCGCCAGCCGGGCAGCGGGAGCCACCTACGAGCAGTACTTC
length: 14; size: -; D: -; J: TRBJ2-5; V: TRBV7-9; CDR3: CASSLVDRAETQYF; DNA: TGTGCCAGCAGCTTAGTGGATAGGGCGGAGACCCAGTACTTC
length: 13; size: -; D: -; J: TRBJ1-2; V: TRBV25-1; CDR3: CASSEEYIDGYTF; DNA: TGTGCCAGCAGTGAGGAATACATAGATGGCTACACCTTC
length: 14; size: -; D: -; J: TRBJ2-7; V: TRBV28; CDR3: CASSPLLPSYEQYF; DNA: TGTGCCAGCAGTCCGCTTTTACCTTCCTACGAGCAGTACTTC
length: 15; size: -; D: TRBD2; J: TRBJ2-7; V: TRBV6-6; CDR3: CASSWGLAENYEQYF; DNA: TGTGCCAGCAGTTGGGGACTAGCGGAAAACTACGAGCAGTACTTC
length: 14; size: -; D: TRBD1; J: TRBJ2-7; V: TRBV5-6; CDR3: CASSGETGFYEQYF; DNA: TGTGCCAGCAGCGGAGAGACAGGGTTCTACGAGCAGTACTTC
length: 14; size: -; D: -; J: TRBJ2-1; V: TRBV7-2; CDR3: CASSLASGENEQFF; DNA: TGTGCCAGCAGCTTAGCCTCGGGGGAAAATGAGCAGTTCTTC
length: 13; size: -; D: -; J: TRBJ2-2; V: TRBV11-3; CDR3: CASSHGDTGELFF; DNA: TGTGCCAGCAGCCACGGGGACACCGGGGAGCTGTTTTTT
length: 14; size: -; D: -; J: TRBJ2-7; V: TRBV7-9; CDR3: CASSLTAVTYEQYF; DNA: TGTGCCAGCAGCTTAACTGCGGTAACCTACGAGCAGTACTTC
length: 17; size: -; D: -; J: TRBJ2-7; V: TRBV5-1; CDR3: CASSLAGQGSNNYEQYF; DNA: TGCGCCAGCAGCTTGGCCGGGCAGGGCTCAAACAACTACGAGCAGTACTTC
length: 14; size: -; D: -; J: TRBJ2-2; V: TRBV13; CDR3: CASMGPANTGELFF; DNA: TGTGCCAGCATGGGGCCTGCGAACACCGGGGAGCTGTTTTTT
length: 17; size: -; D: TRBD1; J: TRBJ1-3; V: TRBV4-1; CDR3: CASSLTGVPSSGNTIYF; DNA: TGCGCCAGCAGCCTTACAGGGGTCCCAAGCTCTGGAAACACCATATATTTT
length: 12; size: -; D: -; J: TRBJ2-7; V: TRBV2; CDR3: CAILGEGSEQYF; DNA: TGTGCCATCCTGGGTGAAGGAAGCGAGCAGTACTTC
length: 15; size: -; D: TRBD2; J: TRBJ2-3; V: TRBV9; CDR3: CASSVGRGGANTQYF; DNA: TGTGCCAGCAGCGTAGGGCGGGGGGGCGCGAATACGCAGTATTTT
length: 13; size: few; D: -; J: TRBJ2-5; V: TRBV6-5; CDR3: CASSNRLPETQYF; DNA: TGTGCCAGCAGTAACCGGTTGCCAGAGACCCAGTACTTC
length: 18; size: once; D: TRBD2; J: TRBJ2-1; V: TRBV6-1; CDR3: CASSDGTSGLASYNEQFF; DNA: TGTGCCAGCAGTGATGGGACTAGCGGGCTGGCCTCCTACAATGAGCAGTTCTTC
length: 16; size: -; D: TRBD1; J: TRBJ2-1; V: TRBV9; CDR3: CASSVVGTGEFSEQFF; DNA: TGTGCCAGCAGCGTAGTTGGTACAGGGGAGTTTAGTGAGCAGTTCTTC
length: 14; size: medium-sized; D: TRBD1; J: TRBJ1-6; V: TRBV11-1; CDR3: CASSRTGNNSPLHF; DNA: TGTGCCAGCAGCCGGACAGGAAACAATTCACCCCTCCACTTT
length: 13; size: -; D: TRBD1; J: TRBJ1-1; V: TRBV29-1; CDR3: CSARQGTNTEAFF; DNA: TGCAGCGCTAGACAGGGGACGAACACTGAGGCTTTCTTT
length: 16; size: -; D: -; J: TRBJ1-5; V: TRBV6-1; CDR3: CASSALMTPRGGPQHF; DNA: TGTGCCAGCAGTGCCCTTATGACACCGAGGGGGGGCCCCCAGCATTTT
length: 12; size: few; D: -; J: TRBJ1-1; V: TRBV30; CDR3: CAWTTLGGEAFF; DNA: TGTGCCTGGACTACACTGGGGGGTGAAGCTTTCTTT
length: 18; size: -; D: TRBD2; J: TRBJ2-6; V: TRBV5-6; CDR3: CASSLGLAGFSGANVLTF; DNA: TGTGCCAGCAGCTTGGGACTAGCGGGGTTCTCTGGGGCCAACGTCCTGACTTTC
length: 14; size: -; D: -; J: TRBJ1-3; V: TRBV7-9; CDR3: CASSFWEYGNTIYF; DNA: TGTGCCAGCAGCTTTTGGGAGTATGGAAACACCATATATTTT
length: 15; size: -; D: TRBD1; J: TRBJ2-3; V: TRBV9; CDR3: CASSVEGGDADTQYF; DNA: TGTGCCAGCAGCGTAGAAGGGGGCGACGCAGATACGCAGTATTTT
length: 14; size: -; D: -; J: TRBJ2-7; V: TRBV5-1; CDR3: CASSLAGAAYEQYF; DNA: TGCGCCAGCAGCTTGGCCGGGGCGGCCTACGAGCAGTACTTC
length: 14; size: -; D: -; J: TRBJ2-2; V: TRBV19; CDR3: CASSMTDYTGELFF; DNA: TGTGCCAGTAGTATGACAGATTACACCGGGGAGCTGTTTTTT
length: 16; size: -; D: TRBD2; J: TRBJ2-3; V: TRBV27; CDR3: CASSSPWAGGTDTQYF; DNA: TGTGCCAGCAGTTCCCCTTGGGCGGGGGGCACAGATACGCAGTATTTT
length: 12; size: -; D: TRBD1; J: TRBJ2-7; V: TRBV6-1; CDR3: CATGTGSYEQYF; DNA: TGTGCCACCGGGACAGGGAGCTACGAGCAGTACTTC
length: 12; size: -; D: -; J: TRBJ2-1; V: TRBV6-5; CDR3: CASSYGQDEQFF; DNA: TGTGCCAGCAGTTACGGGCAGGATGAGCAGTTCTTC
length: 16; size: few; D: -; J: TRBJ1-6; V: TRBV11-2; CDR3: CASSLDNVRGLSPLHF; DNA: TGTGCCAGCAGCTTAGACAATGTAAGGGGTTTATCACCCCTCCACTTT
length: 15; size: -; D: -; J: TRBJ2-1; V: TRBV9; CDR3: CASSQAGTLYNEQFF; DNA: TGTGCCAGCAGCCAGGCGGGGACCTTGTACAATGAGCAGTTCTTC
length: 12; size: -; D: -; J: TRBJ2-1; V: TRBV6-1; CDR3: CASSEVFNEQFF; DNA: TGTGCCAGCAGTGAAGTTTTCAATGAGCAGTTCTTC
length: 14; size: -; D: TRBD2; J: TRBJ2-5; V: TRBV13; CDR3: CASSFTSAQETQYF; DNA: TGTGCCAGCAGCTTTACTAGCGCCCAAGAGACCCAGTACTTC
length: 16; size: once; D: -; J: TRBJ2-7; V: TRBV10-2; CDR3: CASSEWQGGAGYEQYF; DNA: TGCGCCAGCAGTGAGTGGCAGGGGGGGGCTGGTTACGAGCAGTACTTC